The 14 T cell receptor beta chains given below trace back to one sample, sequenced in a study of T cells after yellow fever vaccination. TCRdb re-called the 5' RACE reads with MiXCR, one entry per CDR3 protein. The data hold about 130,000 distinct CDR3 sequences, with just over 6.5% observed a single time. Sequencing used CD4+ T cells sorted from PBMCs, obtained 10 days after the yellow fever booster vaccination. These receptors came from a man aged 25-45 years who received the YFV17D yellow fever vaccine.

This clonotype has more than one count but fewer than ten. The genes are TRBV6-5 and TRBJ1-6; the match to TRBD1 covers 7 bases. There are 18 residues in the CDR3. The V gene's germline CDR1 is MNHEY and CDR2 SVGAGI. V shed 2 bases and J 0 bases; nucleotides not matched to a gene: 7. The CDR3: CASSYVTGLSSYNSPLHF. As DNA, the CDR3 is TGTGCCAGCAGTTACGTGACAGGGCTCAGCTCCTATAATTCACCCCTCCACTTT.

Comments on this clonotype: This sequence may be a read error, since a much larger clone differs from it by one base. The chain has TRBV24-1 and TRBJ1-2, with TRBD1 as a possible D gene (5 bases). Germline V gene sequence: CDR1 KGHDR, CDR2 SFDVKD. The length of the CDR3 is 14 residues. In nucleotides, the CDR3 is TGTGCCTCCAGTGATTTAGGGGTTAACTATGGCTACACCTTC. This gives the protein CASSDLGVNYGYTF.

This chain uses TRBV19 with TRBJ2-3, with 10 bases lining up with TRBD2. Germline V gene lookup returns CDR1 LNHDA and CDR2 SQIVND (reference sequence). This CDR3 region has 15 residues. With V trimmed by 4 bases and J by 7 bases, 8 bases remained unmatched. The CDR3 region has the DNA TGTGCCAGTAGTACAAGCGGGAGGGCCGGACATACGCAGTATTTT. It translates to CASSTSGRAGHTQYF.

This clonotype appeared many times. The V call is TRBV18, the J call TRBJ2-2, with TRBD2 matching over 12 bases. Losses at the gene ends were 3 bases for V and 4 bases for J; bases not matched to a gene: 6. From germline, CDR1 is KGHSH and CDR2 LQKENI. The CDR3 spans 17 residues. CDR3 residues: CASSPPQTSGSTGELFF. Here the CDR3 DNA reads TGTGCCAGCTCACCCCCCCAGACTAGCGGGAGCACCGGGGAGCTGTTTTTT.

In its sample, this clonotype was seen a few times. The chain recombines TRBV20-1 with TRBJ1-5; 7 bases align to TRBD1. CDR3 length: 12 residues. CDR1 DFQATT and CDR2 SNEGSKA come from the germline V gene (reference sequence). The J segment lost 7 bases and the V segment lost 5 bases, leaving 5 bases of the junction unmatched. The DNA for the CDR3 is TGCAGTGCTTCAAGACAGGGACAGCCCCAGCATTTT. Its protein product is CSASRQGQPQHF.

The chain joins TRBV20-1 to TRBJ2-1, with TRBD2 as a possible D gene (5 bases). Germline V gene sequence: CDR1 DFQATT, CDR2 SNEGSKA (reference sequence). This CDR3 is built from 16 residues. CDR3 bases: TGCTGCCCCACCGGGGTTCGGCACGTTACCTACAATGAGCAGTTCTTC. Protein sequence: CCPTGVRHVTYNEQFF.

This clonotype has a count of ten or more. The J gene is TRBJ1-2, the V gene TRBV7-2; 7 nucleotides line up with TRBD1. Looked up from germline, CDR1 is SGHTA and CDR2 is FQGNSA. V shed 1 base, J shed 4 bases, and the junction held 6 bases outside the gene matches. This CDR3 is built from 15 residues. CDR3 sequence (DNA): TGTGCCAGCAGCTTAGAGGGGGCGTCCGGCTATGGCTACACCTTC. Its protein product is CASSLEGASGYGYTF.

Only a few counts were recorded for this clonotype. The V call is TRBV5-4, the J call TRBJ2-1; 9 positions agree with TRBD1. Germline V CDR1 and CDR2: SGHNT, YYREEE (reference sequence). V dropped 5 bases and J dropped 5; count of bases not matched to a gene: 17. CDR3 length equals 18 residues. The CDR3 reads CASRPGTGSLAEHNEQFF. CDR3 in DNA: TGTGCCAGCAGACCCGGGACAGGGAGTCTAGCGGAGCACAATGAGCAGTTCTTC.

This clonotype was seen at least ten times. The chain couples TRBV10-3 to TRBJ2-1, with D possibly TRBD2 on 5 matching bases. Trimming stripped 6 bases from V and 2 bases from J, with 5 bases between. The CDR3 is made up of 12 amino acids. In germline, CDR1 is ENHRY, CDR2 SYGVKD. The CDR3 loop reads CAISGAYNEQFF. The DNA for the CDR3 is TGTGCCATCAGCGGGGCCTACAATGAGCAGTTCTTC.

This clonotype was counted at least ten times. The V and J genes are TRBV7-2 and TRBJ2-1; 13 bases are a match to TRBD2. V shed 2 bases and J 10 bases; nucleotides not matched to a gene: 5. CDR1 SGHTA and CDR2 FQGNSA come from the germline V gene. This CDR3 region has 15 residues. The CDR3: CASSLMGLAGSEQFF. The DNA of the CDR3 is TGTGCCAGCAGCTTAATGGGACTAGCGGGAAGCGAGCAGTTCTTC.

This clonotype was recorded many times. This CDR3 is CASSAGVVETQYF. The CDR3 nucleotides read TGCGCCAGCAGTGCAGGGGTTGTGGAGACCCAGTACTTC. The chain links TRBV10-2 to TRBJ2-5, with D possibly being TRBD1 (6 bases). The CDR3 covers 13 residues. Looked up from germline, CDR1 is WSHSY and CDR2 is SAAADI. Trimming shortened V by 4 bases and J by 5 bases, and 11 bases separated the two germline ends.

This clonotype appeared many times. The chain is built from TRBV5-1 and TRBJ1-6; possibly TRBD1 for D (6 bases). Germline V gives CDR1 SGHRS, CDR2 YFSETQ. Trimming took off 0 bases at V and 8 bases at J, with 12 bases between the two ends. The CDR3 contains 15 residues. The CDR3 sequence is CASSLGGQWDSPLHF. The CDR3 DNA is TGCGCCAGCAGCTTGGGCGGACAGTGGGATTCACCCCTCCACTTT.

This clonotype was seen at least ten times. This rearrangement joins TRBV6-1 to TRBJ2-5, with 7 bases identical to TRBD1. The trim removed 4 bases at V and 4 bases at J, leaving 6 bases unmatched. This CDR3 is built from 14 residues. CDR1 and CDR2 from the germline V gene are MNHNS and SASEGT. CDR3 loop: CASSAPTGSETQYF. DNA of the CDR3: TGTGCCAGCAGTGCCCCGACAGGGTCAGAGACCCAGTACTTC.

Ten or more counts support this clonotype. V gene TRBV29-1 combines with J gene TRBJ2-3, with D possibly being TRBD2 (6 bases). The CDR3 contains 13 residues. V lost 7 bases and J lost 4, with 15 bases in between. In germline, CDR1 is SQVTM, CDR2 ANQGSEA. The CDR3, as DNA: TGCAGCGCAACCCCGCGGGACCCAGATACGCAGTATTTT. Translating gives CSATPRDPDTQYF.